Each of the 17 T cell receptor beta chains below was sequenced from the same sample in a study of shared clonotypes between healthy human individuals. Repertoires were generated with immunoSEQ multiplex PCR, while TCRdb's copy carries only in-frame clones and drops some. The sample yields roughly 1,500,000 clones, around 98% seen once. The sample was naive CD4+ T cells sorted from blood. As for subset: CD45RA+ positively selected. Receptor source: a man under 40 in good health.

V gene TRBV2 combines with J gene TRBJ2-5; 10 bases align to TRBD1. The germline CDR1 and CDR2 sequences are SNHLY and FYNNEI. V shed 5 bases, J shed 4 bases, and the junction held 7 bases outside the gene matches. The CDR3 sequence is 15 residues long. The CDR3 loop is CASSTDRGRSETQYF. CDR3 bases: TGTGCCAGCAGTACGGACAGGGGGAGGTCAGAGACCCAGTACTTC. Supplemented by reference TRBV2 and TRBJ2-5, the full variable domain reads EPEVTQTPSHQVTQMGQEVILRCVPISNHLYFYWYRQILGQKVEFLVSFYNNEISEKSEIFDDQFSVERPDGSNFTLKIRSTKLEDSAMYFCASSTDRGRSETQYFGPGTRLLVL.

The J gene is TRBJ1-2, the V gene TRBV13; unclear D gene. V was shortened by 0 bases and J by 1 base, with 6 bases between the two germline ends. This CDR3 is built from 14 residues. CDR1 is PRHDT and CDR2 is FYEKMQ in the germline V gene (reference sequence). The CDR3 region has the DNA TGTGCCAGCAGCTTAGGGTTAGTTAACTATGGCTACACCTTC. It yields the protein CASSLGLVNYGYTF. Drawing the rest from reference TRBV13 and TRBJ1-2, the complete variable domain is AAGVIQSPRHLIKEKRETATLKCYPIPRHDTVYWYQQGPGQDPQFLISFYEKMQSDKGSIPDRFSAQQFSDYHSELNMSSLELGDSALYFCASSLGLVNYGYTFGSGTRLTVV.

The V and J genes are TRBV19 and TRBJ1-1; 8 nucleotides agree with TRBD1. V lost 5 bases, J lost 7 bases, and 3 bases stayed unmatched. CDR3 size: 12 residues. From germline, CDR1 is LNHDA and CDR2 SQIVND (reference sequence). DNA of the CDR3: TGTGCCAGTAGTCCAGGACAGGGTGAAGCTTTCTTT. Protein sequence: CASSPGQGEAFF.

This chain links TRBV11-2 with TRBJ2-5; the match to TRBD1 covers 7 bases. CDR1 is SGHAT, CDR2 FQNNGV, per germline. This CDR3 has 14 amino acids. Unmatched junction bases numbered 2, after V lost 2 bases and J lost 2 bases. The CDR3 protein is CASSLRDRQETQYF. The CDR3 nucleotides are TGTGCCAGCAGCTTAAGGGACAGACAAGAGACCCAGTACTTC.

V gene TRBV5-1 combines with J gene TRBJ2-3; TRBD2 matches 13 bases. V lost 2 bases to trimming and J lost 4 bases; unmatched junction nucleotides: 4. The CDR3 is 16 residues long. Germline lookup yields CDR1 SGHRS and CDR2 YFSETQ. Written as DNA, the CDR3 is TGCGCCAGCAGCTTCGGACTAGCGGGAGAGGCAGATACGCAGTATTTT. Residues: CASSFGLAGEADTQYF.

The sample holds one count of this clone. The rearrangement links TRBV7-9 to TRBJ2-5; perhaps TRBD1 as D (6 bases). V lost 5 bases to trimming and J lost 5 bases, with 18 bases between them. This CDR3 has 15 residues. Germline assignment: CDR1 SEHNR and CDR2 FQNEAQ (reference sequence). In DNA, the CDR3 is TGTGCCAGCAGCACACAGGGCCCAGGGCGGGAGACCCAGTACTTC. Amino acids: CASSTQGPGRETQYF.

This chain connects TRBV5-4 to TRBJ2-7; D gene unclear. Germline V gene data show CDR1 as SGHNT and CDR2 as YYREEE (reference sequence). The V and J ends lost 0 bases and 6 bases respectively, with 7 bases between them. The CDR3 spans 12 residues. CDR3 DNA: TGTGCCAGCAGCTTGGAGGTTGGCGAGCAGTACTTC. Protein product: CASSLEVGEQYF.

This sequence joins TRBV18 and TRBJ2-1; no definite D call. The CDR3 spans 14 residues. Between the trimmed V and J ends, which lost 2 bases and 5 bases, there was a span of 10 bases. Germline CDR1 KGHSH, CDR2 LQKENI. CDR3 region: CASSPSRQNNEQFF. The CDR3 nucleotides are TGTGCCAGCTCACCATCGAGACAAAACAATGAGCAGTTCTTC.

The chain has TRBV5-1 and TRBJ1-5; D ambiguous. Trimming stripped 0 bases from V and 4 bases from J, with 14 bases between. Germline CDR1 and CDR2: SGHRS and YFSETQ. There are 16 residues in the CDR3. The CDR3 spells CASSLVPSAPNQPQHF. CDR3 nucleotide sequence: TGCGCCAGCAGCTTGGTCCCTTCGGCCCCGAATCAGCCCCAGCATTTT.

The CDR3 loop is CASSPTSAETQYF. CDR3 DNA sequence: TGTGCCAGCTCACCGACTAGCGCCGAGACCCAGTACTTC. This chain joins TRBV18 and TRBJ2-5; 8 positions agree with TRBD2. Trimming took 3 bases from V and 5 from J; bases not matched to a gene: 2. This CDR3 spans 13 amino acids. Germline lookup yields CDR1 KGHSH and CDR2 LQKENI.

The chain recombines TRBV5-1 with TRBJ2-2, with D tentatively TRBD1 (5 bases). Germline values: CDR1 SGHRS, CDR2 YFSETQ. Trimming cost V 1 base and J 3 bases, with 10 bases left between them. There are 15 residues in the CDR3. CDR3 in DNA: TGCGCCAGCAGCTTGTCAGGGTCGGACACCGGGGAGCTGTTTTTT. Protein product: CASSLSGSDTGELFF.

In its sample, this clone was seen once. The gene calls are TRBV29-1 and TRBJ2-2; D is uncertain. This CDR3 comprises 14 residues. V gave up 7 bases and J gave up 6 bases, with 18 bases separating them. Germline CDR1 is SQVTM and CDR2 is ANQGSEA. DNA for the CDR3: TGCAGCGCATCGGACGCCGGTTTGGCCGGGGAGCTGTTTTTT. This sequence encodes CSASDAGLAGELFF.

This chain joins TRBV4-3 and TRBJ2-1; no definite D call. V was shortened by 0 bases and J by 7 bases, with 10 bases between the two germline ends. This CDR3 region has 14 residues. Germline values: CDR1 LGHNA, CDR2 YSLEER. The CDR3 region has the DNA TGCGCCAGCAGCCAAGAGACTCACAGTAATGAGCAGTTCTTC. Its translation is CASSQETHSNEQFF.

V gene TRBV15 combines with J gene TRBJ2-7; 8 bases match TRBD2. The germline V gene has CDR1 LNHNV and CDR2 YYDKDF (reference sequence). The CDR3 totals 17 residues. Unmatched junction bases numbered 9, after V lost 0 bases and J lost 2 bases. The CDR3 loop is CATSRDPMVAGPYEQYF. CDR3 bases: TGTGCCACCAGCAGAGACCCGATGGTAGCGGGACCCTACGAGCAGTACTTC.

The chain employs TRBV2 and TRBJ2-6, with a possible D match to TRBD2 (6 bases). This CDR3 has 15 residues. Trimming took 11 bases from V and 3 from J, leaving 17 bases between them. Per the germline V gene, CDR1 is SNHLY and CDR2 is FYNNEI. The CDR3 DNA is TGTGCCGGGGGGAGCAACCCGTTTGGGGCCAACGTCCTGACTTTC. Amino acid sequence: CAGGSNPFGANVLTF.

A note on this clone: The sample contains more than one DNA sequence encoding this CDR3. The CDR3 DNA is TGTGCCACCAGCAGCCCTTCCTCCTACGAGCAGTACTTC. This codes for CATSSPSSYEQYF. The rearrangement joins TRBV15 to TRBJ2-7, with D hard to call. Germline V CDR1 and CDR2: LNHNV, YYDKDF (reference sequence). The CDR3 contains 13 residues. V dropped 3 bases and J dropped 0 bases, with 6 bases sitting between them.

The CDR3 bases are TGTGCCAGCAGTTTTCTCGACAGACAGAACACTGAAGCTTTCTTT. Residues: CASSFLDRQNTEAFF. V is TRBV28 and J is TRBJ1-1, with D maybe TRBD1 (5 bases). Germline lookup yields CDR1 MDHEN and CDR2 SYDVKM. Trimming left V 3 bases short and J 1 base short, with 12 bases between. This CDR3 has 15 residues.